The clone carrying this TCR beta chain was seen more than once but under ten times. The V and J ends lost 5 bases and 7 bases respectively, with 12 bases between them. This CDR3 contains 13 residues. This sample is drawn from a study of response to subunit inactivated influenza vaccine. Each CDR3 protein gets one entry after TCRdb re-called the RT-PCR reads with MiXCR. Of fewer than 600,000 distinct CDR3 sequences listed, roughly 7.9% are singletons. This specimen consisted of PBMCs from blood, obtained approximately 25 months after vaccination. This clonotype was sampled from a man aged 50 to 69 who received an inactivated influenza vaccine. The gene calls are TRBV12-3 or TRBV12-4 and TRBJ2-1; D is unresolved. The CDR3 DNA is TGTGCCAGCAGTCATCAGGATCAGAATGAGCAGTTCTTC. Its protein product is CASSHQDQNEQFF.